What follows are 5 T cell receptor beta chains derived from one specimen sequenced in a study of Graves' ophthalmopathy and Graves' hyperthyroidism. Researchers took RNA transcripts and amplified TCR beta CDR3 regions from them. HTBI primers served in a first-round RT-PCR, which a second-round multiplex PCR followed. TCRdb redid the calling of the multiplex PCR reads with MiXCR, one entry per CDR3 protein. The sample includes roughly 400,000 distinct CDR3 sequences, about 18% of them seen just once. Sequencing used peripheral blood. All receptors derive from an adult woman with stable Graves' hyperthyroidism.

Many counts were recorded for this clonotype. This sequence joins TRBV4-3 and TRBJ2-6, with D unclear. This CDR3 region has 17 residues. Per the germline V gene, CDR1 is LGHNA and CDR2 is YSLEER. V was trimmed by 0 bases and J by 0 bases, leaving 9 bases between them. The CDR3 nucleotides read TGCGCCAGCAGCCAAGATCCAGTCAACTCTGGGGCCAACGTCCTGACTTTC. Protein: CASSQDPVNSGANVLTF.

This clonotype has ten or more counts. The chain employs TRBV6-2 or TRBV6-3 and TRBJ1-1, with D perhaps TRBD1 (6 bases). CDR3 length: 16 residues. The germline V gene has CDR1 MNHEY and CDR2 SVGEGT. V lost 6 bases and J lost 7, with 24 bases in between. In nucleotides, the CDR3 is TGTGCCAGCAGAAAAGCGGGGGCTTCCACAACGATTGAAGCTTTCTTT. As protein: CASRKAGASTTIEAFF.

For this clonotype: Here the CDR3 omits its conserved ending phenylalanine or tryptophan, so a read error is the likely source. No DNA is shown, since the ends of the CDR3 on it are uncertain; the CDR3 is the one TCRdb lists. The V and J genes are TRBV15 and TRBJ2-2; the table assigns TRBD1, which was not confirmed against the DNA. Looked up from germline, CDR1 is LNHNV and CDR2 is YYDKDF (reference sequence). The CDR3 extends over 15 residues, inclusive of both ends. This chain's CDR3 is CATSTNGADTGELCL.

This clonotype was detected many times. The V gene is TRBV11-2, the J gene TRBJ2-2, with TRBD2 matching 9 bases. J lost 2 bases, V lost 4 bases, and 5 bases had no gene match. Per germline, CDR1 SGHAT and CDR2 FQNNGV. This CDR3 contains 16 residues. In nucleotides, the CDR3 is TGTGCCAGCAGCTACCAGACTAGCGGAAACACCGGGGAGCTGTTTTTT. Amino acids: CASSYQTSGNTGELFF.

The gene calls are TRBV2 and TRBJ2-7; 7 nucleotides line up with TRBD1. V dropped 4 bases and J dropped 4; count of bases not matched to a gene: 10. Per the germline V gene, CDR1 is SNHLY and CDR2 is FYNNEI. The CDR3 sequence is 15 residues long. CDR3 DNA: TGTGCCAGCAGTGTTGGGACAGCAGATTCATACGAGCAGTACTTC. Its protein is CASSVGTADSYEQYF.